This TCR beta chain was captured by sequencing in a study of shared clonotypes between healthy human individuals (dated by TCRdb to 2020 to 2022). Context from the whole study: Three men and two women, aged 18 to 49 years, made up the cohort. Different laboratories and diverse techniques were used to prepare libraries and sequence TCR repertoires, to increase sequencing depth and limit assay-specific biases. To estimate repertoire size and how much clonotype sharing occurs between individuals, the study deeply sequenced the blood TCR repertoires of five healthy adults. Each donor's leukapheresis produced roughly between roughly 0.85 and 9.5 billion PBMCs. For each donor, CD4 naive and CD4 memory were each given three plates, CD8 naive was given two plates, and CD8 memory was given one plate.

Trimming removed 0 bases from V and 8 bases from J, leaving 8 bases between the germline ends. The CDR3 numbers 13 residues from cysteine through phenylalanine. Left in the record is the CDR3 DNA by itself, 39 bases read in frame from the first base. In the germline V gene, CDR1 corresponds to SGHAT and CDR2 to FQNNGV. TCR CDR3 regions were amplified from genomic DNA by multiplex PCR using the deep immunoSEQ assay. For each cell subset, the extracted genomic DNA was distributed evenly across all wells of several immunoSEQ 96-well plates, and each plate served as one replicate. For sorted subsets, 200 to 250 ng of genomic DNA, equivalent to around 30,000 T cell genomes, went into each replicate PCR. Purified libraries were measured with a Qubit 3.0 fluorometer, size-checked on a Bioanalyzer 2100, and measured again with the KAPA Library Quantification kit. Every immunoSEQ 96-well plate was sequenced on a dedicated single-read 150-cycle Illumina NextSeq 550 flow cell. For the original study's pipeline: Because the immunoSEQ output included only junctional sequences and no quality scores, the filtering could not be the same as the filtering used for full-length reads. Sequences were annotated with PyIR, a Python wrapper for IgBLAST v1.9, and V/J genes and CDR3 were assigned using IMGT germline references. Reads were filtered out if the reads had weak V/J assignments (E-value above 1e-6), no CDR3, stop codons, out-of-frame junctions, or ambiguous translated residues. A V3J clonotype was defined by an identical inferred V gene, J gene, and CDR3 amino acid sequence. Percentage overlap between repertoires was computed as shared unique clonotypes divided by the size of the smaller repertoire. Three approaches were used to assess repertoire richness: RTK rarefaction, the Chao1 estimator, and Recon v2.1 estimates of unobserved clonotypes. For all TCRbeta clonotypes obtained by the gDNA method from several donors, generation probabilities were computed with OLGA. This is the immuneACCESS table as TCRdb keeps it, with only in-frame sequences that have V and J called. A part of the clones is gone; compared with another copy, unresolved V genes explain less than half, and the rest is unexplained. V, J and clone size reflect that table, while D and trimming were determined from the DNA. This sample holds roughly 2 million clones; approximately 95% were observed only once. The top ten constitute roughly 1.1% of the sample.

CD8 naive samples were CD45RO-negative cells positively selected for CCR7, giving a CD45RA+CCR7+ population that excluded TemRA cells. The donors were healthy, HIV-negative adults who had no recently reported acute infections or vaccinations. Every donor was a Caucasian adult living in Nashville, Tennessee, USA. Blood was collected by leukapheresis, and PBMCs were isolated by Ficoll-Histopaque density gradient centrifugation and then cryopreserved in liquid nitrogen vapor phase. Purity and quantity of every magnetically sorted T cell population were checked by analytical flow cytometry. From each sorted fraction, genomic DNA was isolated and quantified by UV absorbance on a Nanodrop 2000c. About this clone itself: The specificity of this receptor is unknown. Base qualities are not provided; no much larger clone lies one nucleotide away.

The investigation overall reported the following: Because the study included only a small number of donors, the genetic and exposure-history diversity represented was limited. Based on pairwise subsampling, the degree of clonotype sharing among donors was expected to be affected by sequencing depth. Sampling was restricted to blood, and TCR repertoires in tissues likely differ from the TCR repertoires found in blood. Across several donors, about 5% of naive CD4, over 3% of naive CD8, about 2% of memory CD4, and roughly 0.41% of memory CD8 clonotypes were shared. Higher generation probabilities were observed for clonotypes shared by all four sorted-subset donors than for non-shared clonotypes. Even with the large sequencing depth, rarefaction of the sorted-subset datasets indicated that sequencing was incomplete. Estimated clonotype richness was generally larger for naive than for memory subsets.

The TCR sequence derives from a man between 18 and 29 years old in good health. In this chain, TRBV11-2 is recombined with TRBJ2-1, with the D gene call left open. Sequencing was done on a sample of naive CD8+ T cells sorted from blood. The cell subset or site label of this sample denotes: CD45RA+CCR7+. The DNA sequence follows: TGTGCCAGCAGCTTAGACCCCCATTATGAGCAGTTCTTC. Its protein product is CASSLDPHYEQFF.